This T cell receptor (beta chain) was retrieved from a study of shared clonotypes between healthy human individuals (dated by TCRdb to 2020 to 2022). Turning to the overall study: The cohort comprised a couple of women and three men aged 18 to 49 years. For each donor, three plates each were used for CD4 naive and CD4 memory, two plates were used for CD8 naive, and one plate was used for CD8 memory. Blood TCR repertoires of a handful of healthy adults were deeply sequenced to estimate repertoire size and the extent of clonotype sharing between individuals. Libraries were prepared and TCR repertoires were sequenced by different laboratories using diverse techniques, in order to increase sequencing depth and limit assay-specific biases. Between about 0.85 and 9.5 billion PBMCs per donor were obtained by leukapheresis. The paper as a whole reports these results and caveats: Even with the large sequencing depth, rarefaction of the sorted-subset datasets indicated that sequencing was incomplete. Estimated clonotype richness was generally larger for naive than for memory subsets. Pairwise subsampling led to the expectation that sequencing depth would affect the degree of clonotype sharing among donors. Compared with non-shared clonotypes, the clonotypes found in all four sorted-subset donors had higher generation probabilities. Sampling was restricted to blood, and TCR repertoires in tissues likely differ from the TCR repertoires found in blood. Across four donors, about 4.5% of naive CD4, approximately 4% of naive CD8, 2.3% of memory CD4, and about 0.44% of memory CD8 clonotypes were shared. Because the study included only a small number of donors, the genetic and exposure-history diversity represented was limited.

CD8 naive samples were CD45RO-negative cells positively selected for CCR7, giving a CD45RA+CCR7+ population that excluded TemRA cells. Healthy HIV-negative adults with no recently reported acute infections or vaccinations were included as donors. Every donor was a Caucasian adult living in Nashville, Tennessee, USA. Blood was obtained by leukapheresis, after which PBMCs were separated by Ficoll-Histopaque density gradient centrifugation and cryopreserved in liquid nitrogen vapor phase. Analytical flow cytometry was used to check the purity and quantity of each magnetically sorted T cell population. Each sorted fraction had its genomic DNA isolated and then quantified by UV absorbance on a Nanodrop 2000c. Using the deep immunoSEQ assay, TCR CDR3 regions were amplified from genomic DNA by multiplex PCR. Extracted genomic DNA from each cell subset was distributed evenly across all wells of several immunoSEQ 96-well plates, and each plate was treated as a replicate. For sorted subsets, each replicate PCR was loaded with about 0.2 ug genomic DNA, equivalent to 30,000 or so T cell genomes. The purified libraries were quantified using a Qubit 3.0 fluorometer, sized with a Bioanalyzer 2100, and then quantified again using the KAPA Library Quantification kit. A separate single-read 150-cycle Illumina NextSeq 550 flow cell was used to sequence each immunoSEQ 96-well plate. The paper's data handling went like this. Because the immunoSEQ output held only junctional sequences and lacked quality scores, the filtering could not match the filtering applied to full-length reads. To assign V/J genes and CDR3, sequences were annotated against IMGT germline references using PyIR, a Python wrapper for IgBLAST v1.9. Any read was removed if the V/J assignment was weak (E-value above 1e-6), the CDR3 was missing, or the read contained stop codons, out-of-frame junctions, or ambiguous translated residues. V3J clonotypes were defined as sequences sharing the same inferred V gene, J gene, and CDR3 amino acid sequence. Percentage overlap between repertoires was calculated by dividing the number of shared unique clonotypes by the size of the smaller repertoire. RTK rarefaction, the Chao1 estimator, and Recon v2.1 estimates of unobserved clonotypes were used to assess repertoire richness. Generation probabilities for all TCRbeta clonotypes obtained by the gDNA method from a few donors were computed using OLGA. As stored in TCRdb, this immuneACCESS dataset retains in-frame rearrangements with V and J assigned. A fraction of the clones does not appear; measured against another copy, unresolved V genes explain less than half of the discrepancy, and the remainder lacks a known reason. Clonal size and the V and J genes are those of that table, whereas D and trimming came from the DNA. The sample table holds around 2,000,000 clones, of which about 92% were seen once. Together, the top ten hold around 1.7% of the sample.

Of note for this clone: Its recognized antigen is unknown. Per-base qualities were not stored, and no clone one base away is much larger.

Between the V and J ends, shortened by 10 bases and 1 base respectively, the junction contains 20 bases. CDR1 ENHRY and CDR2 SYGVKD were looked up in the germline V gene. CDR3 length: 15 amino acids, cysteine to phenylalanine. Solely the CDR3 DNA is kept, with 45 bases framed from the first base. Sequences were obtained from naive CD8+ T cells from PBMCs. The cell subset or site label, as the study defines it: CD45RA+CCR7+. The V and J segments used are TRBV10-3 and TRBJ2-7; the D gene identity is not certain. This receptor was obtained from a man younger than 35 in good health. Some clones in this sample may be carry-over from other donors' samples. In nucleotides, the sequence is TGTGCCACCATCCCCGCGGTGGGGTCATCCTACGAGCAGTACTTC. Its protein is CATIPAVGSSYEQYF.